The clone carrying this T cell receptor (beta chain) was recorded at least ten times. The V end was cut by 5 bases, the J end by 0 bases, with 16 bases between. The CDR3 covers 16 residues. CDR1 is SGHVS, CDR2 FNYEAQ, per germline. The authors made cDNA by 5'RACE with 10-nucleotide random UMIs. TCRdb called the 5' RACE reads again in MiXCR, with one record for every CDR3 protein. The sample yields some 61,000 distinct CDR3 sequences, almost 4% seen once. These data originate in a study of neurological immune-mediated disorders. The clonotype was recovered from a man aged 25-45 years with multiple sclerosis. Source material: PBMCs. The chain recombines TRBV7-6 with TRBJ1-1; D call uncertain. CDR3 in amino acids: CASSTDTGHLNTEAFF. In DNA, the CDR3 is TGTGCCAGCAGCACTGATACGGGTCACCTGAACACTGAAGCTTTCTTT.